The 30 T cell receptor beta chains below were found in one sample sequenced in a study of blood T cell repertoires in COVID-19. Sequencing used immunoSEQ multiplex PCR; TCRdb keeps in-frame clones, though not all of them. The repertoire consists of 150,000 or so clones, with around 80% occurring once and the leading ten covering more than 5%. Sequencing was performed on PBMCs or T cells enriched from blood (not recorded which). These receptors all come from a woman between 45 and 65 years old who had recovered from COVID-19.

This clone was counted once. The chain is built from TRBV19 and TRBJ2-7; D possibly corresponds to TRBD1 (5 bases). CDR3 size: 16 residues. Trimming stripped 5 bases from V and 3 bases from J, with 20 bases between. Germline assignment: CDR1 LNHDA and CDR2 SQIVND (reference sequence). CDR3: CASSGASGNERYEQYF. CDR3 coding DNA: TGTGCCAGTAGTGGGGCGTCAGGGAATGAGCGCTACGAGCAGTACTTC.

The rearrangement joins TRBV5-1 to TRBJ1-1; no firm D call. The CDR3 totals 14 residues. V was shortened by 2 bases and J by 4 bases, with 12 bases between the two germline ends. Looked up from germline, CDR1 is SGHRS and CDR2 is YFSETQ. The CDR3 DNA follows: TGCGCCAGCAGCTTCGAGGGTTGGAGCACTGAAGCTTTCTTT. Its protein product is CASSFEGWSTEAFF.

This clone appeared a single time. V is TRBV7-6 and J is TRBJ2-5, with D maybe TRBD2 (6 bases). This CDR3 region has 14 residues. V was trimmed by 6 bases and J by 5 bases, leaving 16 bases between them. Germline V gives CDR1 SGHVS, CDR2 FNYEAQ. The CDR3 bases are TGTGCCAGCAGTAGGATCGGTGGGGGGGAGACCCAGTACTTC. This gives the protein CASSRIGGGETQYF.

The chain links TRBV5-1 to TRBJ2-3, with 12 bases lining up with TRBD2. CDR3 size: 15 residues. In germline, CDR1 is SGHRS, CDR2 YFSETQ. V trimming: 2 bases; J trimming: 4 bases; junction bases outside the gene matches: 2. This CDR3 is CASSLLAGGSDTQYF. Written as DNA, the CDR3 is TGCGCCAGCAGCTTACTAGCGGGGGGTTCAGATACGCAGTATTTT.

The chain recombines TRBV9 with TRBJ2-5; TRBD2 agrees at 11 bases. Trimming took 2 bases from V and 4 from J; bases not matched to a gene: 7. Germline lookup yields CDR1 SGDLS and CDR2 YYNGEE. This CDR3 is 16 amino acids long. CDR3 sequence: CASSVYSGGAAETQYF. The CDR3 region has the DNA TGTGCCAGCAGCGTTTATAGCGGGGGGGCCGCAGAGACCCAGTACTTC.

The gene calls are TRBV28 and TRBJ1-6; the match to TRBD1 covers 8 bases. This CDR3 has 20 residues. J was trimmed by 0 bases and V by 1 base; bases with no gene match: 11. CDR1 MDHEN and CDR2 SYDVKM come from the germline V gene. In DNA, the CDR3 is TGTGCCAGCAGTTTATTCGCAATCCGGGACAGGAGCTCCTATAATTCACCCCTCCACTTT. Its translation: CASSLFAIRDRSSYNSPLHF. Supplemented by reference TRBV28 and TRBJ1-6, the full variable domain reads DVKVTQSSRYLVKRTGEKVFLECVQDMDHENMFWYRQDPGLGLRLIYFSYDVKMKEKGDIPEGYSVSREKKERFSLILESASTNQTSMYLCASSLFAIRDRSSYNSPLHFGNGTRLTVT.

The rearrangement uses TRBV5-4 and TRBJ2-5; 8 bases match TRBD2. The CDR3 has 15 residues. Trimming at V came to 4 bases and at J to 3 bases, leaving 8 bases not matched to a gene. The germline V gene encodes CDR1 SGHNT and CDR2 YYREEE (reference sequence). CDR3 residues: CASSPGGAGEETQYF. CDR3 nucleotides: TGTGCCAGCAGCCCCGGGGGGGCGGGGGAAGAGACCCAGTACTTC.

V is TRBV5-8 and J is TRBJ1-3; D is unclear. Deletions cut 2 bases from V and 4 bases from J, with 22 bases between. The V gene's germline CDR1 is SGHTS and CDR2 YDEGEE. The CDR3 consists of 18 residues. The CDR3 nucleotides read TGTGCCAGCAGCTTTTTCCATTCCGCGCGGAGTTCCGGAAACACCATATATTTT. Amino acids: CASSFFHSARSSGNTIYF.

This clone was seen only a few times. This chain links TRBV28 with TRBJ2-7; 12 positions agree with TRBD1. Germline CDR1 and CDR2: MDHEN and SYDVKM. The V segment lost 9 bases and the J segment 7 bases; nucleotides outside the gene matches: 7. This CDR3 is built from 13 residues. The CDR3 sequence is CASSGQGAREQYV. The CDR3 nucleotides read TGTGCCAGTTCGGGACAGGGGGCTAGGGAGCAGTACGTC.

Points on this clone: Other DNA variants within this sample encode the same CDR3. The chain is built from TRBV2 and TRBJ1-2; a possible D gene is TRBD1 (6 bases). Germline V gene sequence: CDR1 SNHLY, CDR2 FYNNEI. V dropped 7 bases and J dropped 2 bases, with 11 bases sitting between them. CDR3 length: 13 residues. In DNA, the CDR3 is TGTGCCAGCATCGGGGGGCTCAACTATGGCTACACCTTC. This sequence encodes CASIGGLNYGYTF. The full variable domain, completed using reference TRBV2 and TRBJ1-2, is EPEVTQTPSHQVTQMGQEVILRCVPISNHLYFYWYRQILGQKVEFLVSFYNNEISEKSEIFDDQFSVERPDGSNFTLKIRSTKLEDSAMYFCASIGGLNYGYTFGSGTRLTVV.

The rearrangement joins TRBV3-1 (or the pseudogene TRBV3-2) to TRBJ1-1; D is possibly TRBD1 (5 bases). CDR1 LGHDT and CDR2 YNNKEL come from the germline V gene (reference sequence). The ends were cut back, 2 bases at V and 1 base at J, with 8 bases in the middle. CDR3 length equals 14 residues. The CDR3 sequence is CASSQLTGNTEAFF. Written as DNA, the CDR3 is TGTGCCAGCAGCCAACTCACAGGGAACACTGAAGCTTTCTTT.

The chain employs TRBV4-2 and TRBJ2-7, with TRBD1 identical over 7 bases. The CDR3 loop spans 16 amino acids. Germline V lookup: CDR1 LGHNA, CDR2 YNFKEQ. J was trimmed by 3 bases and V by 5 bases; bases with no gene match: 13. CDR3 sequence: CASSIWNRGKYYEQYV. In DNA form, the CDR3 reads TGTGCCAGCAGCATCTGGAACAGGGGCAAATACTACGAGCAGTACGTC.

The chain links TRBV6-5 to TRBJ2-1, with D possibly matching TRBD2 (6 bases). Trimming removed 6 bases from V and 2 bases from J, with 14 bases in between. CDR3 length: 15 amino acids. The germline CDR1 and CDR2 sequences are MNHEY and SVGAGI. As DNA, the CDR3 is TGTGCCAGCAGGGCCATAGCGGAAACCTACAATGAGCAGTTCTTC. Its translation is CASRAIAETYNEQFF.

This clone was counted at least ten times. The CDR3 is CASRAQLRNTIYF. The CDR3 coding sequence is TGTGCCAGTAGAGCGCAATTGAGAAACACCATATATTTT. V gene TRBV19 combines with J gene TRBJ1-3; D gene uncertain. Germline CDR1 is LNHDA and CDR2 is SQIVND (reference sequence). The CDR3 spans 13 residues. Trimming removed 6 bases from V and 5 bases from J, with 11 bases in between.

Only a few counts were recorded for this clone. This sequence joins TRBV5-4 and TRBJ2-5; 8 bases are a match to TRBD2. Germline loops: CDR1 SGHNT, CDR2 YYREEE (reference sequence). CDR3 length equals 14 residues. Trimming at V came to 4 bases and at J to 3 bases, leaving 5 bases not matched to a gene. The CDR3 sequence is CASSPLLAEETQYF. CDR3 nucleotides: TGTGCCAGCAGCCCGCTACTAGCGGAAGAGACCCAGTACTTC.

The chain couples TRBV6-6 to TRBJ2-7, with 8 positions matching TRBD2. The trim removed 2 bases at V and 7 bases at J, leaving 13 bases unmatched. Looked up from germline, CDR1 is MNHNY and CDR2 is SVGAGI (reference sequence). The CDR3 consists of 16 residues. The CDR3 DNA follows: TGTGCCAGCAGTTACAGTACTAGCGGTGCCCCTTGGGAGCAGTACTTC. Its protein product is CASSYSTSGAPWEQYF.

This chain joins TRBV19 and TRBJ1-5; unclear D gene. This CDR3 contains 15 residues. The germline gives CDR1 LNHDA, CDR2 SQIVND (reference sequence). Trimming left V 2 bases short and J 2 bases short, with 10 bases between. The CDR3 is CASSIWEGGNQPQHF. The CDR3 nucleotides read TGTGCCAGTAGTATATGGGAGGGTGGCAATCAGCCCCAGCATTTT.

This clone has more than one count but fewer than ten. V and J are TRBV28 and TRBJ1-2, with D perhaps matching TRBD1 (5 bases). The V gene's germline CDR1 is MDHEN and CDR2 SYDVKM. The CDR3 contains 18 residues. Trimming left V 2 bases short and J 0 bases short, with 19 bases between. The CDR3 DNA is TGTGCCAGCAGTTTACTATCATCTAGGACAAGATCTAACTATGGCTACACCTTC. Amino acids: CASSLLSSRTRSNYGYTF.

This clone was found once. This sequence joins TRBV15 and TRBJ2-1, with 7 positions matching TRBD2. After removal of 1 base from V and 12 bases from J, the junction contained 12 bases not matched to a gene. Germline V CDR1 and CDR2: LNHNV, YYDKDF (reference sequence). The CDR3 covers 15 residues. CDR3 coding DNA: TGTGCCACCAGCAGAGCGGGAGGCAGCCTTGGAGTGCAGTTCTTC. Protein product: CATSRAGGSLGVQFF.

V and J are TRBV3-1 (or the pseudogene TRBV3-2) and TRBJ1-2, with D unclear. This CDR3 has 17 residues. Germline-derived CDR1 and CDR2 are LGHDT and YNNKEL (reference sequence). V was shortened by 0 bases and J by 5 bases, with 19 bases between the two germline ends. DNA of the CDR3: TGTGCCAGCAGCCAAGATACAGTGCGGACTGCCGTTTATGGCTACACCTTC. This codes for CASSQDTVRTAVYGYTF.

The chain is built from TRBV9 and TRBJ2-5, with 8 bases fitting TRBD2. V dropped 0 bases and J dropped 2; count of bases not matched to a gene: 6. Germline V lookup: CDR1 SGDLS, CDR2 YYNGEE. The CDR3 length is 16 residues. The CDR3 protein is CASSVGAGVGQETQYF. In DNA, the CDR3 is TGTGCCAGCAGCGTAGGAGCGGGGGTGGGGCAAGAGACCCAGTACTTC.

The chain couples TRBV7-9 to TRBJ1-5; D uncertain. CDR3 size: 12 residues. Germline V gene lookup returns CDR1 SEHNR and CDR2 FQNEAQ (reference sequence). The V end lost 10 bases, the J end lost 3 bases, and 10 bases lay between the germline ends. CDR3 coding DNA: TGTGCCATACAAATATCCAATCAGCCCCAGCATTTT. It codes for CAIQISNQPQHF.

This rearrangement joins TRBV2 to TRBJ1-6; D is possibly TRBD1 (6 bases). Germline V gene sequence: CDR1 SNHLY, CDR2 FYNNEI. The CDR3 loop spans 14 amino acids. Trimming took 6 bases from V and 10 from J, leaving 16 bases between them. This CDR3 is CASRDGTPRSPLHF. CDR3 nucleotide sequence: TGTGCCAGCAGAGATGGGACACCTAGGTCACCCCTCCACTTT. The full variable domain, with the rest looked up from reference TRBV2 and TRBJ1-6, is EPEVTQTPSHQVTQMGQEVILRCVPISNHLYFYWYRQILGQKVEFLVSFYNNEISEKSEIFDDQFSVERPDGSNFTLKIRSTKLEDSAMYFCASRDGTPRSPLHFGNGTRLTVT.

In DNA, the CDR3 is TGTGCCATCGGGGCGGGACAGGGTAATGAAAAACTGTTTTTT. This gives the protein CAIGAGQGNEKLFF. This chain links TRBV10-3 with TRBJ1-4; 9 positions agree with TRBD1. Germline-derived CDR1 and CDR2 are ENHRY and SYGVKD. The CDR3 runs to 14 residues. The junction had 5 bases not matched to a gene; V was cut back by 8 bases and J by 4 bases.

The J gene is TRBJ1-4, the V gene TRBV15, with TRBD1 identical over 7 bases. The germline CDR1 and CDR2 sequences are LNHNV and YYDKDF (reference sequence). J lost 8 bases, V lost 2 bases, and 17 bases had no gene match. This CDR3 comprises 18 residues. The CDR3 region has the DNA TGTGCCACCAGCAGACCCACAGGGACAGACAGGGCAGAGGAAAAACTGTTTTTT. It codes for CATSRPTGTDRAEEKLFF.

The chain links TRBV19 to TRBJ2-2; no clear D gene. CDR1 and CDR2 (germline): LNHDA, SQIVND (reference sequence). The V end lost 2 bases, the J end lost 0 bases, and 7 bases lay between the germline ends. CDR3 length: 15 amino acids. CDR3 residues: CASSISSANTGELFF. In DNA, the CDR3 is TGTGCCAGTAGTATATCGAGCGCGAACACCGGGGAGCTGTTTTTT.

J is TRBJ1-4 and V is TRBV3-1 (or the pseudogene TRBV3-2); 9 positions agree with TRBD1. Per the germline V gene, CDR1 is LGHDT and CDR2 is YNNKEL (reference sequence). V was pared by 3 bases and J by 8 bases, with 7 bases of the junction left unmatched. The CDR3 totals 15 residues. In nucleotides, the CDR3 is TGTGCCAGCAGCCAGCGGACAGGGGTTGGCGAAAAACTGTTTTTT. Translating it yields CASSQRTGVGEKLFF.

V gene TRBV29-1 combines with J gene TRBJ1-5; TRBD1 might be the D (5 bases). The CDR3 consists of 15 residues. The germline gives CDR1 SQVTM, CDR2 ANQGSEA. V gave up 5 bases and J gave up 0 bases, with 14 bases separating them. This CDR3 reads CSVSQGSNSNQPQHF. Written as DNA, the CDR3 is TGCAGCGTTTCCCAGGGAAGTAATAGCAATCAGCCCCAGCATTTT.

The table lists this clone with many counts. CDR3: CASSARTGGNQPQHF. CDR3 in DNA: TGTGCCAGCAGCGCCAGGACAGGGGGCAATCAGCCCCAGCATTTT. V is TRBV7-9 and J is TRBJ1-5, with 9 bases identical to TRBD1. From germline, CDR1 is SEHNR and CDR2 FQNEAQ (reference sequence). This CDR3 is built from 15 residues. J gave up 2 bases and V 5 bases, and 4 bases lay outside the gene matches. The full variable domain, its missing parts supplied by reference TRBV7-9 and TRBJ1-5, is DTGVSQNPRHKITKRGQNVTFRCDPISEHNRLYWYRQTLGQGPEFLTYFQNEAQLEKSRLLSDRFSAERPKGSFSTLEIQRTEQGDSAMYLCASSARTGGNQPQHFGDGTRLSIL.

In this sample, this clone turned up a few times. This chain uses TRBV7-2 with TRBJ1-3; unclear D gene. CDR1 SGHTA and CDR2 FQGNSA come from the germline V gene. Trimming stripped 5 bases from V and 2 bases from J, with 10 bases between. The CDR3 is 14 residues long. CDR3 coding DNA: TGTGCCAGCAGCAACCGAGGCACTGGAAACACCATATATTTT. Translated, it gives CASSNRGTGNTIYF.